This passage covers 27 T cell receptor beta chains from one sample sequenced in a study of CD8 T cells in cerebrospinal fluid in Alzheimer's disease. TCRdb derives one entry per CDR3 protein from the 10x single-cell sequencing reads, leaving out DNA. In all, the sample yields about 1,500 distinct CDR3 sequences. Sample: cerebrospinal fluid. These TCRs come from a human donor in good health.

This clonotype is called medium-sized based on its frequency. V gene TRBV27 combines with J gene TRBJ1-2; TCRdb's D gene call, TRBD1, goes unchecked for lack of DNA. The CDR3 sequence is 14 residues long. Germline assignment: CDR1 MNHEY and CDR2 SMNVEV (reference sequence). CDR3 sequence reads: CASRRRDRDLSYTF.

Frequency places this clonotype as medium-sized (0.01 to 0.1%). The chain joins TRBV12-5 to TRBJ2-7; the D call from TCRdb, TRBD1, cannot be confirmed without DNA. This CDR3 is 13 amino acids long. Germline-derived CDR1 and CDR2 are LGHNT and FRNRAP. CDR3 loop: CASGLETGFEQYF.

According to its frequency, this clonotype is large. The chain carries TRBV4-3 and TRBJ2-1. CDR3 size: 14 residues. Germline CDR1 is LGHNA and CDR2 is YSLEER. CDR3 region: CASSQVRLVNEQFF.

This clonotype shows up as large by frequency. The J gene is TRBJ2-7, the V gene TRBV25-1; TCRdb proposes TRBD2, but this gene call is untestable without DNA. Germline V gene data show CDR1 as MGHDK and CDR2 as SYGVNS. This CDR3 comprises 14 residues. The CDR3 reads CASRVGSGSYEQYF.

This clonotype is classed as medium-sized by frequency. This chain links TRBV9 with TRBJ2-5; lacking DNA, the TRBD1 call made by TCRdb goes unchecked. This CDR3 spans 15 amino acids. Per the germline V gene, CDR1 is SGDLS and CDR2 is YYNGEE. The CDR3 reads CASSVGQGAGETQYF.

By frequency, this clonotype is medium-sized (0.01 to 0.1%). The chain has TRBV20-1 and TRBJ1-5; TCRdb's D gene call, TRBD1, goes unchecked for lack of DNA. Looked up from germline, CDR1 is DFQATT and CDR2 is SNEGSKA (reference sequence). The CDR3 has 13 amino acids. CDR3 in amino acids: CSANPTGDQPQHF.

Its frequency marks this clonotype as large. This chain joins TRBV6-2 or TRBV6-3 and TRBJ1-1. Germline V gene data show CDR1 as MNHEY and CDR2 as SVGEGT. The CDR3 sequence is 14 residues long. The CDR3 loop is CASSYLGMNTEAFF.

V is TRBV30 and J is TRBJ1-1; no DNA is available, so the TRBD1 call from TCRdb remains unchecked. The length of the CDR3 is 14 residues. CDR1 is GTSNPN and CDR2 is SVGIG in the germline V gene (reference sequence). CDR3 sequence reads: CAWSHRGYDTEAFF.

This clonotype is called medium-sized (0.01 to 0.1%) based on its frequency. This chain uses TRBV6-5 with TRBJ2-7; without DNA, the TCRdb call of TRBD2 cannot be checked. Germline V gene data show CDR1 as MNHEY and CDR2 as SVGAGI. This CDR3 has 14 amino acids. CDR3: CASSNPGYPYEQYF.

This clonotype is labeled medium-sized based on frequency. The rearrangement joins TRBV7-9 to TRBJ2-3; TCRdb returns TRBD2, unconfirmable since there is no DNA. The V gene's germline CDR1 is SEHNR and CDR2 FQNEAQ (reference sequence). This CDR3 is 16 amino acids long. The CDR3 loop reads CASSSLRRPSTDTQYF.

According to its frequency, this clonotype is medium-sized. The chain employs TRBV9 and TRBJ2-7; with no DNA, the TCRdb D assignment of TRBD1 cannot be verified. The germline CDR1 and CDR2 sequences are SGDLS and YYNGEE. This CDR3 has 14 residues. The CDR3 here is CASSAGVSSYEQYF.

By frequency, this clonotype registers medium-sized. The rearrangement joins TRBV12-3 or TRBV12-4 to TRBJ2-7; TCRdb selects TRBD1, and the lack of DNA leaves this call unchecked. The CDR3 contains 13 residues. CDR3 residues: CASSHRASYEQYF.

In terms of frequency, this clonotype is large. This chain uses TRBV5-1 with TRBJ2-7; without DNA, the TCRdb call of TRBD1 cannot be checked. Germline V gene lookup returns CDR1 SGHRS and CDR2 YFSETQ. CDR3 length equals 15 residues. CDR3 residues: CASRMEPGKTYEQYF.

By frequency, this clonotype is medium-sized. The rearrangement links TRBV28 to TRBJ2-5. Germline-derived CDR1 and CDR2 are MDHEN and SYDVKM. The CDR3 contains 12 residues. Here the CDR3 reads CASSSNVETQYF.

The chain has TRBV19 and TRBJ1-4. The CDR3 is 14 residues long. Germline CDR1 is LNHDA and CDR2 is SQIVND (reference sequence). The CDR3 region is CASSMDNRGEKLFF.

This clonotype registers medium-sized by frequency. The rearrangement uses TRBV7-2 and TRBJ2-7; the TCRdb call, TRBD1, lacks DNA for checking. Germline-derived CDR1 and CDR2 are SGHTA and FQGNSA. This CDR3 comprises 14 residues. The CDR3 loop is CASSLNRGNYEQYF.

V and J are TRBV2 and TRBJ2-5. There are 11 residues in the CDR3. Germline V CDR1 and CDR2: SNHLY, FYNNEI. CDR3 sequence reads: CASSSWETQYF. Full variable domain (outside the CDR3, taken from reference TRBV2 and TRBJ2-5): EPEVTQTPSHQVTQMGQEVILRCVPISNHLYFYWYRQILGQKVEFLVSFYNNEISEKSEIFDDQFSVERPDGSNFTLKIRSTKLEDSAMYFCASSSWETQYFGPGTRLLVL.

This clonotype registers medium-sized by frequency. This chain connects TRBV5-8 to TRBJ1-4; TCRdb returns TRBD1, unconfirmable since there is no DNA. This CDR3 is 16 amino acids long. From germline, CDR1 is SGHTS and CDR2 YDEGEE. The CDR3 sequence is CASSSYGTTNNEKLFF.

This clonotype is medium-sized (0.01 to 0.1%) by frequency. The CDR3 sequence: CASTSGEASGNTIYF. V and J are TRBV5-1 and TRBJ1-3; without DNA, the TCRdb call of TRBD1 cannot be checked. The CDR3 is 15 amino acids. Per the germline V gene, CDR1 is SGHRS and CDR2 is YFSETQ.

This sequence joins TRBV6-1 and TRBJ1-2; lacking DNA, the TRBD1 call made by TCRdb goes unchecked. Germline CDR1 reads MNHNS; CDR2 reads SASEGT. There are 15 residues in the CDR3. The chain's CDR3 is CASSNRGVGNYGYTF.

This clonotype ranks as large (0.1 to 1%) in terms of frequency. This chain joins TRBV28 and TRBJ1-2; TCRdb's D call, TRBD1, is unchecked because there is no DNA. The CDR3 totals 14 residues. Per the germline V gene, CDR1 is MDHEN and CDR2 is SYDVKM. The CDR3 reads CASSSGQPIYGYTF.

This clonotype registers medium-sized by frequency. The chain combines TRBV28 with TRBJ2-1; TCRdb returns TRBD2, unconfirmable since there is no DNA. CDR1 is MDHEN and CDR2 is SYDVKM in the germline V gene. This CDR3 spans 12 amino acids. The CDR3 loop reads CASSPPRRGAFF.

This clonotype is deemed medium-sized (0.01 to 0.1%) by its frequency. V is TRBV11-3 and J is TRBJ2-2; TCRdb outputs TRBD1, but without DNA this stays unchecked. Germline CDR1 reads SGHNT; CDR2 reads YENEEA. The CDR3 is 15 residues long. The CDR3: CASSPSARGPGELFF.

In terms of frequency, this clonotype is medium-sized. The chain employs TRBV29-1 and TRBJ1-5. The CDR3 length is 13 residues. Germline CDR1 is SQVTM and CDR2 is ANQGSEA. The CDR3 loop is CSVDGGGNQPQHF.

Its frequency marks this clonotype as medium-sized. The chain links TRBV5-1 to TRBJ2-5; TCRdb lists TRBD2, though no DNA is available to test this call. Germline loops: CDR1 SGHRS, CDR2 YFSETQ. CDR3 size: 18 residues. The CDR3 here is CASSVDLRLAGGGETQYF.

Its frequency marks this clonotype as large. The V gene is TRBV20-1, the J gene TRBJ1-1; TCRdb designates TRBD1, a call that cannot be tested without DNA. Germline V gene lookup returns CDR1 DFQATT and CDR2 SNEGSKA (reference sequence). There are 14 residues in the CDR3. The chain's CDR3 is CSARDSRRDSEAFF.

Measured by frequency, this clonotype is medium-sized (0.01 to 0.1%). This chain connects TRBV25-1 to TRBJ2-3; TCRdb's D call of TRBD1 is untestable without DNA. Per germline, CDR1 MGHDK and CDR2 SYGVNS. This CDR3 is 16 amino acids long. The CDR3 reads CASSDIRGGGTDTQYF.